These 27 T cell receptor beta chains were sequenced from one sample in a study of blood T cell repertoires in COVID-19. Produced via immunoSEQ multiplex PCR; TCRdb's table is partial and in-frame only. The sample comprises approximately 260,000 clones, 88% of which are singletons, and 0.95% to 1.5% rests with the top ten. The source material was PBMCs or T cells enriched from blood (not recorded which). The origin of the receptors is a woman aged 40 to 49 with acute COVID-19.

The chain carries TRBV11-3 and TRBJ2-1; D might be TRBD2 (6 bases). CDR3 size: 15 residues. Trimming shortened V by 1 base and J by 3 bases, and 10 bases separated the two germline ends. Germline V CDR1 and CDR2: SGHNT, YENEEA. The CDR3 sequence: CASSLGGGVYNEQFF. DNA of the CDR3: TGTGCCAGCAGCTTAGGGGGCGGGGTCTACAATGAGCAGTTCTTC.

This chain joins TRBV19 and TRBJ1-5; D remains unclear. CDR3 size: 16 residues. Germline V lookup: CDR1 LNHDA, CDR2 SQIVND (reference sequence). V dropped 3 bases and J dropped 6 bases, with 18 bases sitting between them. CDR3 residues: CASSIVGILGAQPQHF. In nucleotides, the CDR3 is TGTGCCAGTAGTATCGTCGGCATTCTGGGAGCTCAGCCCCAGCATTTT.

This rearrangement joins TRBV7-9 to TRBJ1-1; D is perhaps TRBD1 (6 bases). Per germline, CDR1 SEHNR and CDR2 FQNEAQ (reference sequence). This CDR3 is 15 amino acids long. V lost 4 bases and J lost 0, with 12 bases in between. The CDR3 nucleotides are TGTGCCAGCAGCTCATTCACAGGGTTGAACACTGAAGCTTTCTTT. Its protein is CASSSFTGLNTEAFF.

The rearrangement links TRBV28 to TRBJ1-2, with 7 bases identical to TRBD1. This CDR3 spans 13 amino acids. CDR1 is MDHEN, CDR2 SYDVKM, per germline. The V gene end was trimmed by 8 bases and the J gene end by 1 base; junction bases not matched to a gene: 4. CDR3 nucleotides: TGTGCCAGCTTGTCAGGGGGTAACTATGGCTACACCTTC. This sequence encodes CASLSGGNYGYTF.

This rearrangement joins TRBV18 to TRBJ1-1; D is undetermined. CDR1 KGHSH and CDR2 LQKENI come from the germline V gene. The V and J ends lost 0 bases and 0 bases respectively, with 14 bases between them. The CDR3 is 17 residues long. The CDR3 bases are TGTGCCAGCTCACCACCCAAACTCCGGGGAATGAACACTGAAGCTTTCTTT. Its translation is CASSPPKLRGMNTEAFF.

V is TRBV7-9 and J is TRBJ2-1; TRBD2 aligns across 11 bases. This CDR3 spans 16 amino acids. Unmatched junction bases numbered 12, after V lost 6 bases and J lost 8 bases. In germline, CDR1 is SEHNR, CDR2 FQNEAQ (reference sequence). CDR3 nucleotide sequence: TGTGCCAGCAGACGCGCGGTAGCGGGAGGGCTCGATGAGCAGTTCTTC. This codes for CASRRAVAGGLDEQFF.

DNA for the CDR3: TGTGCCAGCAGCCGCCAGCGGGGGGGGGAGCAGTTCTTC. As protein: CASSRQRGGEQFF. This chain joins TRBV7-8 and TRBJ2-1; 10 nucleotides match TRBD2. CDR1 is SGHVS, CDR2 FQNEAQ, per germline. J lost 10 bases, V lost 5 bases, and 5 bases had no gene match. This CDR3 is built from 13 residues.

The V call is TRBV7-2, the J call TRBJ1-5, with a weak D call TRBD1 (5 bases). V lost 3 bases and J 0 bases, leaving 9 bases between the germline ends. The CDR3 is 15 residues long. The germline gives CDR1 SGHTA, CDR2 FQGNSA. CDR3 residues: CASSFSGYSNQPQHF. The CDR3 region has the DNA TGTGCCAGCAGCTTCTCAGGGTATAGCAATCAGCCCCAGCATTTT.

The chain uses TRBV5-8 and TRBJ1-3; 10 positions match TRBD1. Trimming at V came to 5 bases and at J to 0 bases, leaving 2 bases not matched to a gene. Per germline, CDR1 SGHTS and CDR2 YDEGEE. There are 15 residues in the CDR3. DNA of the CDR3: TGTGCCAGCAGATGGGACAGGGGCTCTGGAAACACCATATATTTT. Translating gives CASRWDRGSGNTIYF.

The rearrangement links TRBV19 to TRBJ1-2; 8 bases map to TRBD1. The CDR3 is 14 residues long. J gave up 4 bases and V 6 bases, and 7 bases lay outside the gene matches. Germline assignment: CDR1 LNHDA and CDR2 SQIVND (reference sequence). The CDR3, as DNA: TGTGCCAGTAGCTCGACAGGGGACACCTATGGCTACACCTTC. Its translation: CASSSTGDTYGYTF.

The chain combines TRBV30 with TRBJ1-1, with D maybe TRBD1 (6 bases). The germline V and J ends were trimmed by 4 bases and 1 base, with 10 bases remaining between them. The germline V gene encodes CDR1 GTSNPN and CDR2 SVGIG (reference sequence). The CDR3 runs 13 residues. As DNA, the CDR3 is TGTGCCTGGATTGGACAGTCGAACACTGAAGCTTTCTTT. Protein sequence: CAWIGQSNTEAFF.

This chain joins TRBV5-1 and TRBJ2-5; 16 bases match TRBD2. The length of the CDR3 is 18 residues. Germline lookup yields CDR1 SGHRS and CDR2 YFSETQ. The V gene end was trimmed by 1 base and the J gene end by 5 bases; junction bases not matched to a gene: 8. The CDR3 coding sequence is TGCGCCAGCAGCTTGTTGGGGACTAGCGGGAGGGCGTTGGAGACCCAGTACTTC. Amino acid sequence: CASSLLGTSGRALETQYF. The whole variable domain, filled in from reference TRBV5-1 and TRBJ2-5, reads KAGVTQTPRYLIKTRGQQVTLSCSPISGHRSVSWYQQTPGQGLQFLFEYFSETQRNKGNFPGRFSGRQFSNSRSEMNVSTLELGDSALYLCASSLLGTSGRALETQYFGPGTRLLVL.

The chain carries TRBV5-4 and TRBJ1-2; D is uncertain. The germline CDR1 and CDR2 sequences are SGHNT and YYREEE (reference sequence). V lost 0 bases and J lost 4, with 10 bases in between. The CDR3 totals 14 residues. The CDR3, as DNA: TGTGCCAGCAGCTTGGAGCGGGTCACCTATGGCTACACCTTC. Amino acids: CASSLERVTYGYTF.

The CDR3 DNA is TGTGCCAGCAGCACCTCGGGGGGGGCTATGGAGACCCAGTACTTC. Translating gives CASSTSGGAMETQYF. The chain has TRBV7-6 and TRBJ2-5, with TRBD2 identical over 8 bases. Germline V CDR1 and CDR2: SGHVS, FNYEAQ. The junction had 10 bases not matched to a gene; V was cut back by 5 bases and J by 5 bases. CDR3 size: 15 residues.

The genes are TRBV19 and TRBJ2-6; no definite D call. The CDR3 consists of 16 residues. V was clipped by 7 bases and J by 0 bases, with 13 bases between them. Germline CDR1 and CDR2: LNHDA and SQIVND (reference sequence). The CDR3 protein is CASTEYHGSGANVLTF. The CDR3 coding sequence is TGTGCCAGTACCGAATACCACGGCTCTGGGGCCAACGTCCTGACTTTC.

J is TRBJ2-5 and V is TRBV7-9; 13 bases fit TRBD2. The CDR3 length is 18 residues. Looked up from germline, CDR1 is SEHNR and CDR2 is FQNEAQ (reference sequence). Germline trimming cut 2 bases from V and 3 bases from J; bases unmatched to any gene: 9. The CDR3 DNA reads as TGTGCCAGCAGCTTAACAACTAGCGGGAGGGTCTTGGAAGAGACCCAGTACTTC. This translates into CASSLTTSGRVLEETQYF.

The rearrangement links TRBV28 to TRBJ2-7; tentative D call: TRBD2 (6 bases). CDR3 length: 17 amino acids. V lost 1 base to trimming and J lost 6 bases, with 22 bases between them. Germline assignment: CDR1 MDHEN and CDR2 SYDVKM. DNA for the CDR3: TGTGCCAGCAGTTTATACCTGGGAGAGCTCGGGGACTCCGAGCAGTACTTC. Translated: CASSLYLGELGDSEQYF.

This chain uses TRBV20-1 with TRBJ1-1; D is possibly TRBD1 (5 bases). V was pared by 3 bases and J by 11 bases, with 13 bases between. Germline V CDR1 and CDR2: DFQATT, SNEGSKA (reference sequence). This CDR3 contains 11 residues. The chain's CDR3 is CSARGGGTAFF. The CDR3 DNA is TGCAGTGCTAGGGGGGGTGGGACGGCTTTCTTT.

J is TRBJ2-1 and V is TRBV9; 11 nucleotides line up with TRBD2. The germline V gene has CDR1 SGDLS and CDR2 YYNGEE. V trimming: 4 bases; J trimming: 3 bases; junction bases outside the gene matches: 3. The CDR3 has 15 residues. DNA for the CDR3: TGTGCCAGCAGCACCACTAGCGGGAGCTACAATGAGCAGTTCTTC. Protein: CASSTTSGSYNEQFF.

This chain joins TRBV4-1 and TRBJ2-2; D gene uncertain. The CDR3 totals 14 residues. Looked up from germline, CDR1 is MGHRA and CDR2 is YSYEKL. V was pared by 4 bases and J by 3 bases, with 9 bases between. DNA of the CDR3: TGCGCCAGCAGCCCTTTCCCCGACACCGGGGAGCTGTTTTTT. Its protein product is CASSPFPDTGELFF.

DNA of the CDR3: TGCGCCAGCAGCTTGCCGGGACTATCAGAGACCCAGTACTTC. Amino acids: CASSLPGLSETQYF. The rearrangement links TRBV5-1 to TRBJ2-5, with 7 nucleotides matching TRBD2. The CDR3 length is 14 residues. CDR1 and CDR2 from the germline V gene are SGHRS and YFSETQ. With 1 base clipped from V and 4 bases from J, the junction kept 4 bases outside the gene matches.

This chain joins TRBV10-3 and TRBJ2-3; D may be TRBD1 (5 bases). Between the trimmed V and J ends, which lost 2 bases and 2 bases, there was a span of 14 bases. Germline V gives CDR1 ENHRY, CDR2 SYGVKD. This CDR3 region has 16 residues. The CDR3 DNA is TGTGCCATCAGTGAGAGTGGGGTGGACAACACAGATACGCAGTATTTT. Protein: CAISESGVDNTDTQYF.

V is TRBV27 and J is TRBJ2-2; TRBD1 is a possible D gene (6 bases). Deletions cut 4 bases from V and 3 bases from J, with 9 bases between. From germline, CDR1 is MNHEY and CDR2 SMNVEV (reference sequence). The CDR3 is made up of 14 amino acids. CDR3 loop: CASSSYRDTGELFF. CDR3 DNA: TGTGCCAGCAGTTCCTACAGGGACACCGGGGAGCTGTTTTTT.

The table lists this clone with a few counts. J is TRBJ1-4 and V is TRBV4-3; 7 bases align to TRBD1. With V trimmed by 4 bases and J by 4 bases, 6 bases remained unmatched. The V gene's germline CDR1 is LGHNA and CDR2 YSLEER. The CDR3 runs 15 residues. As DNA, the CDR3 is TGCGCCAGCAGCCCTTCGGGACAGATTAATGAAAAACTGTTTTTT. Translated, it gives CASSPSGQINEKLFF.

The chain employs TRBV4-1 and TRBJ1-1, with D possibly TRBD1 on 5 matching bases. V shed 2 bases and J shed 0 bases, with 19 bases lying between them. From germline, CDR1 is MGHRA and CDR2 YSYEKL. This CDR3 has 18 amino acids. For the CDR3, the DNA is TGCGCCAGCAGCCAAAGTAGGTCAGGGCTGTTAATGAACACTGAAGCTTTCTTT. This sequence encodes CASSQSRSGLLMNTEAFF.

V gene TRBV7-2 combines with J gene TRBJ1-1; TRBD1 aligns across 7 bases. The CDR3 length is 18 residues. Looked up from germline, CDR1 is SGHTA and CDR2 is FQGNSA. V dropped 5 bases and J dropped 0; count of bases not matched to a gene: 15. CDR3 residues: CASSAYRGELGVNTEAFF. The CDR3 bases are TGTGCCAGCAGCGCTTACAGGGGCGAGTTAGGGGTGAACACTGAAGCTTTCTTT.

V gene TRBV25-1 combines with J gene TRBJ1-1; D remains unclear. The V end lost 2 bases, the J end lost 0 bases, and 10 bases lay between the germline ends. CDR1 and CDR2 from the germline V gene are MGHDK and SYGVNS. The CDR3 is 15 amino acids. The CDR3 DNA reads TGTGCCAGCAGTGAAAATGAGATGATGAACACTGAAGCTTTCTTT. This gives the protein CASSENEMMNTEAFF.